The source of this T cell receptor (beta chain) is a study of siplizumab effects on memory and regulatory T cells. Note on this clone: Its specificity is not known. Its ends do not fully match the called genes, so a read error is possible. Other DNA variants within this sample encode the same CDR3.

This CDR3 region has 18 residues. CDR1 is MNHEY, CDR2 SMNVEV, per germline (reference sequence). Findings of the study overall: Just a small share of alloreactive clones was traced back to unstimulated subsets. Naive versus memory phenotype went unassigned for roughly 75-96% of proliferating CD4+ or CD8+ clones. Naive T cells seemed more diverse than memory cells and seemed major alloresponse contributors.

Per-sample assaying covered roughly 93,000 TCR templates. Using immunoSEQ multiplex PCR, the repertoire was profiled, and TCRdb retains in-frame clones only, with some absent. The data show over 50,000 clones, with approximately 82% seen just once and 3.5% to 4% held by the top ten. The J gene is TRBJ1-5, the V gene TRBV27, with TRBD1 matching over 10 bases. The sequence derives from a human donor in good health. Specimen: memory CD4+ T cells sorted from blood. The CDR3: CASRSETGGFDSNQPQHF. In DNA, the CDR3 is TGCGCCAGCAGGTCGGAGACAGGGGGCTTTGATAGCAATCAGCCCCAGCATTTT.